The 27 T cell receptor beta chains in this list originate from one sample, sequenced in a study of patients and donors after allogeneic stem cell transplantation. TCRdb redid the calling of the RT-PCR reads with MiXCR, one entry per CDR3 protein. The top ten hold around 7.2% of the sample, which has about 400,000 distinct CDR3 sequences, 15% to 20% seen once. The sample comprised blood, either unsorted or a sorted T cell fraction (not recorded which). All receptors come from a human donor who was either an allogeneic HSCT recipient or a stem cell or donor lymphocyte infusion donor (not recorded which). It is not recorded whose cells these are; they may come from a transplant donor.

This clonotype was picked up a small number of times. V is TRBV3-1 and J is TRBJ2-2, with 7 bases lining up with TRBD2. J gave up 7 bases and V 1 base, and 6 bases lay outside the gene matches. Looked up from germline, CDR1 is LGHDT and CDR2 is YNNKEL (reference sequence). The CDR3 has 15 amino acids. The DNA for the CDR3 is TGTGCCAGCAGCCAAGCGGGGCGGGACTACGGGGAGCTGTTTTTT. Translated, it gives CASSQAGRDYGELFF.

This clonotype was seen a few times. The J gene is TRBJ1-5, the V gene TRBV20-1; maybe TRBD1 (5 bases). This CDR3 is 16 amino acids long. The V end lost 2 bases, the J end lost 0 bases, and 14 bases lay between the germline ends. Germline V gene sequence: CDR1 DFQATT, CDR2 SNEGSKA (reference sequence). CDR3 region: CSARRRGWDSNQPQHF. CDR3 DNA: TGCAGTGCTAGAAGGAGGGGTTGGGATAGCAATCAGCCCCAGCATTTT.

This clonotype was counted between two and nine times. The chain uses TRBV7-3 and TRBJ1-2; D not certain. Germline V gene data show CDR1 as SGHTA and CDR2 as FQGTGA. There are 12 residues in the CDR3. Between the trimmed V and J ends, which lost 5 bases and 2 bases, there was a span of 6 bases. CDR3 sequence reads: CASSIDNYGYTF. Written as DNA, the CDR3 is TGTGCCAGCAGCATCGACAACTATGGCTACACCTTC.

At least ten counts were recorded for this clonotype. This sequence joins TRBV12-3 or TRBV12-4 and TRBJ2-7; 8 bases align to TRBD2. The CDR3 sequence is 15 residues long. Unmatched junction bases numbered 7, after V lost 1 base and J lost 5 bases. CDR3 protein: CASSLVVGRGHEQYF. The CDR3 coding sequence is TGTGCCAGCAGTTTAGTGGTCGGGAGGGGCCACGAGCAGTACTTC.

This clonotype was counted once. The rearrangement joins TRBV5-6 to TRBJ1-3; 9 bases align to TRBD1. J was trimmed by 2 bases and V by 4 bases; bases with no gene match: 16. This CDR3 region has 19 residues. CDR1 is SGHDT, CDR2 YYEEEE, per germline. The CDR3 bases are TGTGCCAGCAGCCGCCGACTGACAGGGGGTGAAGTAGCTGGAAACACCATATATTTT. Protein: CASSRRLTGGEVAGNTIYF.

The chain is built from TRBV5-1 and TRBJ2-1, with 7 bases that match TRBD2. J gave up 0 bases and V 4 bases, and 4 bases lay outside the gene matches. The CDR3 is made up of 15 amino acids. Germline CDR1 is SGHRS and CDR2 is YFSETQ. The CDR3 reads CASSQGLTSYNEQFF. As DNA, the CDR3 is TGCGCCAGCAGCCAGGGACTAACCTCCTACAATGAGCAGTTCTTC. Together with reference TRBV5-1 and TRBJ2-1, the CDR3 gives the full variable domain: KAGVTQTPRYLIKTRGQQVTLSCSPISGHRSVSWYQQTPGQGLQFLFEYFSETQRNKGNFPGRFSGRQFSNSRSEMNVSTLELGDSALYLCASSQGLTSYNEQFFGPGTRLTVL.

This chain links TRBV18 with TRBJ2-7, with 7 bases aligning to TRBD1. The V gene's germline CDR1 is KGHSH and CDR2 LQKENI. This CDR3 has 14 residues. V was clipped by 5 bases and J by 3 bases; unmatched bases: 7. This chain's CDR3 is CASSSQGSLYEQYF. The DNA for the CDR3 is TGTGCCAGCTCATCACAGGGGTCCCTCTACGAGCAGTACTTC.

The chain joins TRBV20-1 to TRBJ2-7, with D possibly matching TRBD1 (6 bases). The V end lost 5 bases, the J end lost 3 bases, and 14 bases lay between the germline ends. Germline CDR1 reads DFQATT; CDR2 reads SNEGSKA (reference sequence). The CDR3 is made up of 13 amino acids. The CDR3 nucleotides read TGCAGTGCTGCCCTTACAGGGATCTACGAGCAGTACTTC. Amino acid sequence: CSAALTGIYEQYF.

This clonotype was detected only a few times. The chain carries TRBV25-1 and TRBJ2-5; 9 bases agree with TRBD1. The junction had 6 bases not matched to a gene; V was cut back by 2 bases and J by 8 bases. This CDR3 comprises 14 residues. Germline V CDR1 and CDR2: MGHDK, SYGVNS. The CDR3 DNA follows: TGTGCCAGCAGTGAAGTTATGGGACAGGGAACCCAGTACTTC. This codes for CASSEVMGQGTQYF. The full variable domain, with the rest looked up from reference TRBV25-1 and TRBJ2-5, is EADIYQTPRYLVIGTGKKITLECSQTMGHDKMYWYQQDPGMELHLIHYSYGVNSTEKGDLSSESTVSRIRTEHFPLTLESARPSHTSQYLCASSEVMGQGTQYFGPGTRLLVL.

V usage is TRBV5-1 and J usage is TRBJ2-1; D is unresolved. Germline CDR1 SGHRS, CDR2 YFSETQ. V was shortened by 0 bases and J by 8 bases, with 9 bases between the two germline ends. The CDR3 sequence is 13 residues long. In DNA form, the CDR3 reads TGCGCCAGCAGCTTGGCCCGTCGGGATGAGCAGTTCTTC. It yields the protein CASSLARRDEQFF.

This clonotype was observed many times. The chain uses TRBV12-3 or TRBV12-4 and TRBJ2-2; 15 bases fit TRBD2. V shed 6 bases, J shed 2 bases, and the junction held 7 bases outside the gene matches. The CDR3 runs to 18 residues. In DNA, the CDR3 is TGTGCCAGCAGGGCGGGACTAGCGGGGGGCCCAAACACCGGGGAGCTGTTTTTT. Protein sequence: CASRAGLAGGPNTGELFF.

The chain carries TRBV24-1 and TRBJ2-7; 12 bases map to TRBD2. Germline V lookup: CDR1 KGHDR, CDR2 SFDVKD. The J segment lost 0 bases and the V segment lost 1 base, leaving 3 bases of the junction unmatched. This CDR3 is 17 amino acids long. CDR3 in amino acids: CATSDFGLAGHSYEQYF. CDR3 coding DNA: TGTGCCACCAGTGATTTCGGACTAGCGGGGCACTCCTACGAGCAGTACTTC.

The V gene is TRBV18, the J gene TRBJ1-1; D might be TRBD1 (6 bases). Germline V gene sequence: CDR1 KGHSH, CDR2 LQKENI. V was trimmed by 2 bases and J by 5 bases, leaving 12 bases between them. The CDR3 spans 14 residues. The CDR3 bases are TGTGCCAGCTCACCAAACAGGGACGGAACTGAAGCTTTCTTT. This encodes CASSPNRDGTEAFF.

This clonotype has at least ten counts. The CDR3 DNA reads TGTGCCAGCAGTGAATATGGCCGGATGAACACTGAAGCTTTCTTT. Translation: CASSEYGRMNTEAFF. This chain links TRBV25-1 with TRBJ1-1; D call uncertain. Trimming took 0 bases from V and 0 from J, leaving 8 bases between them. The CDR3 runs 15 residues. CDR1 and CDR2 from the germline V gene are MGHDK and SYGVNS. Looking up the rest from reference TRBV25-1 and TRBJ1-1 gives the full variable domain: EADIYQTPRYLVIGTGKKITLECSQTMGHDKMYWYQQDPGMELHLIHYSYGVNSTEKGDLSSESTVSRIRTEHFPLTLESARPSHTSQYLCASSEYGRMNTEAFFGQGTRLTVV.

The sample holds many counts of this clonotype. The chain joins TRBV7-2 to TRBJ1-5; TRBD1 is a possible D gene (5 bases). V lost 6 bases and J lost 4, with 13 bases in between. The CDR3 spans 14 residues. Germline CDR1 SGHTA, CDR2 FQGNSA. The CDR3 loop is CASSSRQGNQPQHF. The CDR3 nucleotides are TGTGCCAGCAGTTCTCGGCAGGGTAATCAGCCCCAGCATTTT.

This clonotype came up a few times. Here the CDR3 reads CASRKGTGRGGNQPQHF. The CDR3 nucleotides are TGTGCCAGCAGAAAAGGGACAGGGAGAGGGGGCAATCAGCCCCAGCATTTT. This sequence joins TRBV6-1 and TRBJ1-5; 9 nucleotides agree with TRBD1. The CDR3 contains 17 residues. The ends lost 6 bases at V and 2 bases at J; junction bases unmatched: 11. The V gene's germline CDR1 is MNHNS and CDR2 SASEGT.

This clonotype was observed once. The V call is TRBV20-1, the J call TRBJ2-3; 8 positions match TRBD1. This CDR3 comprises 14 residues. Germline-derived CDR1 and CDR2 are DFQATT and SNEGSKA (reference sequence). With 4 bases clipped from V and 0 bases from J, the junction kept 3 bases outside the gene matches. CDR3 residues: CSATRQGSTDTQYF. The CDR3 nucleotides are TGCAGTGCTACCCGACAGGGGAGCACAGATACGCAGTATTTT.

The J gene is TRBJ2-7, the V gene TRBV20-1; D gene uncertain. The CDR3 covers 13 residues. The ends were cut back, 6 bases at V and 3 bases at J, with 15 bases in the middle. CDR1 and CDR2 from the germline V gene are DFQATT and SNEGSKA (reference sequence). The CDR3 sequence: CSALADGFYEQYF. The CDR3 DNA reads TGCAGTGCCCTTGCGGACGGATTCTACGAGCAGTACTTC.

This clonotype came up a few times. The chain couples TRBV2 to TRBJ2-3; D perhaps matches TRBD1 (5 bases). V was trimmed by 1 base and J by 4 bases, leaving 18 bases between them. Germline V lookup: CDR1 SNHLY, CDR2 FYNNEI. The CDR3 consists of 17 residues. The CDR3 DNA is TGTGCCAGCAGTGAAGATAGACGGGCAGGGCGATCAGATACGCAGTATTTT. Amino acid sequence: CASSEDRRAGRSDTQYF.

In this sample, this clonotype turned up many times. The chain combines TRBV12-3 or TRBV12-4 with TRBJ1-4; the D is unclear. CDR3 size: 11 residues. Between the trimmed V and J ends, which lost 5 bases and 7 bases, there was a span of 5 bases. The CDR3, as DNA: TGTGCCAGCAGTATACGTGAAAAACTGTTTTTT. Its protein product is CASSIREKLFF.

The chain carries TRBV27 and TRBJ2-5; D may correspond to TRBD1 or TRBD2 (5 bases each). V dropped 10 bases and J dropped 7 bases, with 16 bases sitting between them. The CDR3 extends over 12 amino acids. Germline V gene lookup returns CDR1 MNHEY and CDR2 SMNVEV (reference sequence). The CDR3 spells CATGTVMGTQYF. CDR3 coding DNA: TGTGCCACCGGGACGGTCATGGGGACCCAGTACTTC.

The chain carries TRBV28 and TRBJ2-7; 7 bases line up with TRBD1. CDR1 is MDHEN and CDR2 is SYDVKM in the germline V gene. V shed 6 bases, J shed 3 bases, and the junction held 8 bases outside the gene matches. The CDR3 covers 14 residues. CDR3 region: CASSSGTDLYEQYF. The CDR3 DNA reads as TGTGCCAGCAGCTCGGGGACAGACCTCTACGAGCAGTACTTC. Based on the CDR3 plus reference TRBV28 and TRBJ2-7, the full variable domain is DVKVTQSSRYLVKRTGEKVFLECVQDMDHENMFWYRQDPGLGLRLIYFSYDVKMKEKGDIPEGYSVSREKKERFSLILESASTNQTSMYLCASSSGTDLYEQYFGPGTRLTVT.

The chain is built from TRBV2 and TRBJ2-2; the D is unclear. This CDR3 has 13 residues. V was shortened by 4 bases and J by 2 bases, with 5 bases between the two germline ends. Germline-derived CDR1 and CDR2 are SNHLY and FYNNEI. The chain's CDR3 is CASSGFNTGELFF. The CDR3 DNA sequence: TGTGCCAGCAGTGGGTTTAACACCGGGGAGCTGTTTTTT. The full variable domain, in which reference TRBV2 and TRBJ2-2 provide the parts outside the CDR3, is EPEVTQTPSHQVTQMGQEVILRCVPISNHLYFYWYRQILGQKVEFLVSFYNNEISEKSEIFDDQFSVERPDGSNFTLKIRSTKLEDSAMYFCASSGFNTGELFFGEGSRLTVL.

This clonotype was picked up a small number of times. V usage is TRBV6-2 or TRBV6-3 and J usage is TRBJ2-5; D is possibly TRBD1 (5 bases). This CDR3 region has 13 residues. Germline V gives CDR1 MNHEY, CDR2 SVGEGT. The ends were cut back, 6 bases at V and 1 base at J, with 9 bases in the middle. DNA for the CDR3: TGTGCCAGCAGGGTGGGGCGCCAAGAGACCCAGTACTTC. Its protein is CASRVGRQETQYF.

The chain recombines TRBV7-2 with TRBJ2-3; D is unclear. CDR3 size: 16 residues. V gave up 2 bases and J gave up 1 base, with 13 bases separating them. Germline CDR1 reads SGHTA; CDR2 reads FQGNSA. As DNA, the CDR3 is TGTGCCAGCAGCTTACGGCAACAAAGCCGCACAGATACGCAGTATTTT. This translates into CASSLRQQSRTDTQYF.

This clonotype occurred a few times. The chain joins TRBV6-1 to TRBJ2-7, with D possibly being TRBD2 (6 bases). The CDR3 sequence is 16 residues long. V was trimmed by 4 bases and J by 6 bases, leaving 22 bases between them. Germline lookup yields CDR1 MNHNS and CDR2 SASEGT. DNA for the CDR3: TGTGCCAGCAGTGCTTACCCGGGACTCCAGTCACTCGAGCAGTACTTC. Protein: CASSAYPGLQSLEQYF.

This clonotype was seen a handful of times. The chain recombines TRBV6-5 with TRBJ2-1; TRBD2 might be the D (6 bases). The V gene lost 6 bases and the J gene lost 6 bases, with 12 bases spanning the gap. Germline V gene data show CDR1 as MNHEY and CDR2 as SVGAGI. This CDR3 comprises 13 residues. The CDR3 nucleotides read TGTGCCAGCAGCAACTCGGGGGTCAATGAGCAGTTCTTC. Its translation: CASSNSGVNEQFF.